One and the same sample provided the 8 T cell receptor beta chains below, sequenced in a study of T cell responses to AZD1222 COVID-19 vaccine. Repertoires were generated with immunoSEQ multiplex PCR, while TCRdb's copy carries only in-frame clones and drops some. Here the sample spans around 180,000 clones, about 90% being singletons. This material consisted of peripheral blood, taken on day 0 of AZD1222 vaccination. The receptors derive from an adult in good health.

This rearrangement joins TRBV30 to TRBJ1-2; possibly TRBD1 for D (5 bases). Trimming shortened V by 5 bases and J by 7 bases, and 14 bases separated the two germline ends. CDR1 GTSNPN and CDR2 SVGIG come from the germline V gene (reference sequence). The CDR3 has 12 residues. The CDR3, as DNA: TGTGCCTGGGGTCGGGGCGCGTCTGGCTACACCTTC. Its protein is CAWGRGASGYTF.

The chain couples TRBV7-9 to TRBJ1-1; TRBD1 matches 8 bases. The CDR3 is 16 amino acids. J lost 1 base, V lost 5 bases, and 9 bases had no gene match. The V gene's germline CDR1 is SEHNR and CDR2 FQNEAQ (reference sequence). CDR3 region: CASSANRGTPNTEAFF. DNA of the CDR3: TGTGCCAGCAGCGCAAACAGGGGGACACCGAACACTGAAGCTTTCTTT.

The V call is TRBV4-2, the J call TRBJ1-4; no clear D gene. Germline-derived CDR1 and CDR2 are LGHNA and YNFKEQ. The V end was cut by 4 bases, the J end by 8 bases, with 20 bases between. The length of the CDR3 is 16 residues. Here the CDR3 reads CASSPGEAGEREKLFF. DNA of the CDR3: TGTGCCAGCAGCCCCGGGGAGGCAGGTGAGAGGGAAAAACTGTTTTTT.

The DNA for the CDR3 is TGCAGCGATCGGGGGGCCTACACTGAAGCTTTCTTT. Its protein is CSDRGAYTEAFF. The chain is built from TRBV29-1 and TRBJ1-1, with a weak D call TRBD1 (6 bases). The V gene's germline CDR1 is SQVTM and CDR2 ANQGSEA. The CDR3 sequence is 12 residues long. V was shortened by 7 bases and J by 3 bases, with 12 bases between the two germline ends.

The chain employs TRBV12-3 or TRBV12-4 and TRBJ1-2; TRBD1 aligns across 8 bases. J was trimmed by 6 bases and V by 7 bases; bases with no gene match: 7. The CDR3 totals 13 residues. This CDR3 reads CASTTQGADGYTF. The DNA of the CDR3 is TGTGCCAGCACCACCCAGGGGGCGGATGGCTACACCTTC.

The V call is TRBV6-5, the J call TRBJ2-2; D ambiguous. Per the germline V gene, CDR1 is MNHEY and CDR2 is SVGAGI. CDR3 size: 13 residues. Trimming stripped 0 bases from V and 4 bases from J, with 3 bases between. The CDR3 region is CASSYSGTGELFF. The CDR3 coding sequence is TGTGCCAGCAGTTACTCGGGCACCGGGGAGCTGTTTTTT.

This chain uses TRBV19 with TRBJ1-1; 7 bases match TRBD1. Germline V gene lookup returns CDR1 LNHDA and CDR2 SQIVND (reference sequence). The CDR3 runs to 15 residues. The ends lost 5 bases at V and 1 base at J; junction bases unmatched: 7. The CDR3 is CASSFPGQRNTEAFF. The CDR3 region has the DNA TGTGCCAGTAGTTTCCCGGGACAGAGGAACACTGAAGCTTTCTTT.

J is TRBJ2-1 and V is TRBV7-9; 8 bases fit TRBD2. Per germline, CDR1 SEHNR and CDR2 FQNEAQ (reference sequence). The CDR3 spans 14 residues. V was clipped by 5 bases and J by 9 bases; unmatched bases: 9. Here the CDR3 DNA reads TGTGCCAGCAGCCGGATACTAGCGGCAGGTGAGCAGTTCTTC. This sequence encodes CASSRILAAGEQFF. Complete variable domain (other parts from reference TRBV7-9 and TRBJ2-1): DTGVSQNPRHKITKRGQNVTFRCDPISEHNRLYWYRQTLGQGPEFLTYFQNEAQLEKSRLLSDRFSAERPKGSFSTLEIQRTEQGDSAMYLCASSRILAAGEQFFGPGTRLTVL.